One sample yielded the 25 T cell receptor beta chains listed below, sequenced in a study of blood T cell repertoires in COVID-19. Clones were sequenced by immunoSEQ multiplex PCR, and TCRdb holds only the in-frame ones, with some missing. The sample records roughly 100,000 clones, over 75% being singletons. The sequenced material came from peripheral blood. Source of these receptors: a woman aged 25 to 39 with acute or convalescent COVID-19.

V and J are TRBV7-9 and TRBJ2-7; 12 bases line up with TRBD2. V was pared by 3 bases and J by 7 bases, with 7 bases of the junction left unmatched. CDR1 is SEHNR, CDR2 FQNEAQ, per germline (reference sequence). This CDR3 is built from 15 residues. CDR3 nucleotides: TGTGCCAGCAGCTTCCCTAGCGGGGGGGCTCGGGAGCAGTACTTC. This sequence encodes CASSFPSGGAREQYF.

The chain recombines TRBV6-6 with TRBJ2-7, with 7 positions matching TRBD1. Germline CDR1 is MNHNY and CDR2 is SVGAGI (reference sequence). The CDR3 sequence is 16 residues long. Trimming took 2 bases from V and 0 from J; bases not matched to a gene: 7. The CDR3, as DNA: TGTGCCAGCAGTTACAGGGGGACAGTGAGCTCCTACGAGCAGTACTTC. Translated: CASSYRGTVSSYEQYF.

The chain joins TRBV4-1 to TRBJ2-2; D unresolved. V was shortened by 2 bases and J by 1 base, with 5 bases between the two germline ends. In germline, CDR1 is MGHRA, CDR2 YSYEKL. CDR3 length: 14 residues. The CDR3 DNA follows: TGCGCCAGCAGCCAATACTGGAACACCGGGGAGCTGTTTTTT. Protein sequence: CASSQYWNTGELFF.

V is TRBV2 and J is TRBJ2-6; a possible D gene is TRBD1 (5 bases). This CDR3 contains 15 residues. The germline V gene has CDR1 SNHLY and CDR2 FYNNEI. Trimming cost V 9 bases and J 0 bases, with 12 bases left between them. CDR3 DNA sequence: TGTGCCAGGGAGACAGTGAACTCTGGGGCCAACGTCCTGACTTTC. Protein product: CARETVNSGANVLTF.

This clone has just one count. Here the CDR3 reads CASSSGRGEQYF. CDR3 nucleotide sequence: TGTGCCAGCAGCTCTGGGAGGGGAGAGCAGTACTTC. The chain has TRBV13 and TRBJ2-7; 7 bases fit TRBD2. Germline-derived CDR1 and CDR2 are PRHDT and FYEKMQ (reference sequence). This CDR3 region has 12 residues. The trim removed 4 bases at V and 7 bases at J, leaving 4 bases unmatched.

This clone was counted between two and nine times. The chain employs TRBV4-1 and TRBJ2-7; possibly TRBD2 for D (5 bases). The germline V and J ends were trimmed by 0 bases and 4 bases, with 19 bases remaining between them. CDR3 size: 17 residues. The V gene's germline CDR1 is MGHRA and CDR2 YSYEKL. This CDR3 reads CASSQDREGMWRYEQYF. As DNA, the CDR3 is TGCGCCAGCAGCCAAGATCGAGAGGGAATGTGGAGATACGAGCAGTACTTC.

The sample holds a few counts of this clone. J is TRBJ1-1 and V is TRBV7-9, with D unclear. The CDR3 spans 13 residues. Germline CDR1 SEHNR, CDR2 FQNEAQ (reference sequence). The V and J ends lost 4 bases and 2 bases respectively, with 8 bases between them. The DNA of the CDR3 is TGTGCCAGCAGCTACGGGAGAAACACTGAAGCTTTCTTT. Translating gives CASSYGRNTEAFF.

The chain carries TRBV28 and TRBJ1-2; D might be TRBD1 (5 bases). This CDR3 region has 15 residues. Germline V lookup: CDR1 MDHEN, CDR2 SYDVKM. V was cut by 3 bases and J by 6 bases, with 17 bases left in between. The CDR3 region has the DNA TGTGCCAGCAGTTTCTTTGTTGGGGCAGGGAATGGCTACACCTTC. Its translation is CASSFFVGAGNGYTF.

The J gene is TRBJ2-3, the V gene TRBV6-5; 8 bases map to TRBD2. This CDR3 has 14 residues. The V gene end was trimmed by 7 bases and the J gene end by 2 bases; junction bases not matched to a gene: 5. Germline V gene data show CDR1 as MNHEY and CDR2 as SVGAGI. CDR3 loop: CASTERGSTDTQYF. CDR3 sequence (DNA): TGTGCCAGCACCGAGCGGGGGTCCACAGATACGCAGTATTTT.

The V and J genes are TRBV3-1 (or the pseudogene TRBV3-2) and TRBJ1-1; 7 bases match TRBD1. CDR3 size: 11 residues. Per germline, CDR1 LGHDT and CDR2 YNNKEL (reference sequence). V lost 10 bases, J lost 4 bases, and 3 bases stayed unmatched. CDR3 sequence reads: CATRGGTEAFF. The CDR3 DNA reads TGTGCCACCAGGGGGGGCACTGAAGCTTTCTTT.

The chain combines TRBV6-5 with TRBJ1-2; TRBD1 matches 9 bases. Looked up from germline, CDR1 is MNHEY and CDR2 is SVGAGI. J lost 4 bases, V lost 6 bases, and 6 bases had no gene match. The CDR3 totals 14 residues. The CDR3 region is CASRTGGAGYGYTF. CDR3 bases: TGTGCCAGCAGAACAGGGGGCGCGGGCTATGGCTACACCTTC.

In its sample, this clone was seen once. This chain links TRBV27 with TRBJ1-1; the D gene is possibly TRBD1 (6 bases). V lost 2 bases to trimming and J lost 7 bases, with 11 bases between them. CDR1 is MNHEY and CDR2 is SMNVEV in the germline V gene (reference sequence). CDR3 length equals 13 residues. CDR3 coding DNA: TGTGCCAGCAGTTTAAGGGGGTCGGGTGAAGCTTTCTTT. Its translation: CASSLRGSGEAFF.

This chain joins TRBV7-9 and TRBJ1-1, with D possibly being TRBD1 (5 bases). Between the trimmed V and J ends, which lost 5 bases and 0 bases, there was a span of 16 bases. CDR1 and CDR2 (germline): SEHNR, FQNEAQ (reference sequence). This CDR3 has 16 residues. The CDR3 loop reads CASSIGSGRLNTEAFF. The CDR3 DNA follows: TGTGCCAGCAGCATAGGATCAGGGAGGTTGAACACTGAAGCTTTCTTT.

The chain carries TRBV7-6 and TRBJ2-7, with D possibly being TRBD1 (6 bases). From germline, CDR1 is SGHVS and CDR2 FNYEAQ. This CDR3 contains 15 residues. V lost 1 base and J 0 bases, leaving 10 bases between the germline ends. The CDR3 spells CASSLGQGISYEQYF. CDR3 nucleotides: TGTGCCAGCAGCTTAGGGCAGGGGATCTCCTACGAGCAGTACTTC.

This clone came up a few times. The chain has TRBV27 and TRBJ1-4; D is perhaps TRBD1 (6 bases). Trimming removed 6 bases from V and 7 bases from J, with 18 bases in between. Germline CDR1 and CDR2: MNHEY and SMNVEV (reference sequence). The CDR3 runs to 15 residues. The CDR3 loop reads CASRVFGGLGEKLFF. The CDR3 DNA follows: TGTGCCAGCAGAGTTTTCGGGGGGCTCGGTGAAAAACTGTTTTTT.

The CDR3 here is CASSSFLTSSRADEQFF. CDR3 coding DNA: TGTGCCAGCAGCTCGTTCCTGACTAGCTCGAGGGCCGATGAGCAGTTCTTC. J is TRBJ2-1 and V is TRBV11-2, with 7 bases aligning to TRBD2. J was trimmed by 8 bases and V by 4 bases; bases with no gene match: 17. The CDR3 is 17 residues long. Per germline, CDR1 SGHAT and CDR2 FQNNGV.

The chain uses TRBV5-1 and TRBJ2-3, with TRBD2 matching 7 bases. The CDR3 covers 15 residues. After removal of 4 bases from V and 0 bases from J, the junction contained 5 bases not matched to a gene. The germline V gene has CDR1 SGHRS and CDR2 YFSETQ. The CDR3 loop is CASSERGTSTDTQYF. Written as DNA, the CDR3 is TGCGCCAGCAGCGAGCGGGGCACTAGCACAGATACGCAGTATTTT.

CDR3 protein: CASSFGGQDSYGYTF. The CDR3 DNA follows: TGTGCCAGCAGCTTCGGGGGTCAGGACTCCTATGGCTACACCTTC. The V call is TRBV28, the J call TRBJ1-2; tentative D call: TRBD1 (5 bases). The CDR3 contains 15 residues. The germline V gene has CDR1 MDHEN and CDR2 SYDVKM. V shed 6 bases and J shed 4 bases, with 18 bases lying between them.

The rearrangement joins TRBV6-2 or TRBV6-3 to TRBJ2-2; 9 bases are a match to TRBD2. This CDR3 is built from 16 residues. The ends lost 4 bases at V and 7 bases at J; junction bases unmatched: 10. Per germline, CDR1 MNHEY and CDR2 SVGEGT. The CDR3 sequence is CASSSSAGGPNGELFF. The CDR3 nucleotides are TGTGCCAGCAGTTCCTCTGCGGGGGGGCCAAACGGGGAGCTGTTTTTT.

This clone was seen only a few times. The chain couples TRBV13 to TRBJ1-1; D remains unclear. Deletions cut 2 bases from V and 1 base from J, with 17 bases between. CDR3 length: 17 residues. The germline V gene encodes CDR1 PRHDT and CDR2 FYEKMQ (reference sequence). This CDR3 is CASSLFISGDKNTEAFF. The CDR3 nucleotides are TGTGCCAGCAGCTTATTCATCAGCGGCGATAAGAACACTGAAGCTTTCTTT.

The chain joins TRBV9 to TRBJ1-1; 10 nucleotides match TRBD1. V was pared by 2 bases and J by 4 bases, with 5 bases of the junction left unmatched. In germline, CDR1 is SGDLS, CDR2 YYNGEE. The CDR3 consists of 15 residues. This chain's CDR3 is CASSVSGTGVTEAFF. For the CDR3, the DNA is TGTGCCAGCAGCGTCTCCGGGACAGGGGTCACTGAAGCTTTCTTT.

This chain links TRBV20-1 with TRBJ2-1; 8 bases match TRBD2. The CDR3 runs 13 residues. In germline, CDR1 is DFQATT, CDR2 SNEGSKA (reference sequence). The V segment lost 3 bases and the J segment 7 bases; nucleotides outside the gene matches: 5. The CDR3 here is CSASAPGGNEQFF. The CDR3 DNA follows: TGCAGTGCTAGTGCCCCGGGGGGGAATGAGCAGTTCTTC.

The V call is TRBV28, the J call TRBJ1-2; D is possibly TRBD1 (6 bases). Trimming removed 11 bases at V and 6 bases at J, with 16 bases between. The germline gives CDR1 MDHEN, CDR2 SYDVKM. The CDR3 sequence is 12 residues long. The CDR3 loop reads CAAQSGGNGYTF. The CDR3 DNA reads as TGTGCCGCCCAGTCGGGGGGCAATGGCTACACCTTC.

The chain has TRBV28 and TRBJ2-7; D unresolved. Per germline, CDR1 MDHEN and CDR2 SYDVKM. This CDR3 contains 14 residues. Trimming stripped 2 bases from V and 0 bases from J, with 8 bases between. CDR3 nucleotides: TGTGCCAGCAGTTTACTTTACAACTCCTACGAGCAGTACTTC. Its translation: CASSLLYNSYEQYF.

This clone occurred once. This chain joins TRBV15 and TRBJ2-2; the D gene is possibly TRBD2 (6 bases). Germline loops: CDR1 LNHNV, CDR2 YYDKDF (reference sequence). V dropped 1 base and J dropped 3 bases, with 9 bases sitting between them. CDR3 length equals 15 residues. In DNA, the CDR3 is TGTGCCACCAGCAGAGGGGGACTCGACACCGGGGAGCTGTTTTTT. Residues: CATSRGGLDTGELFF.